A selection of T cell receptor beta chains follows, all from one sample in a study of blood T cell repertoires in COVID-19. The method was immunoSEQ multiplex PCR; TCRdb's version includes in-frame clones alone and lacks a portion of them. The sample records some 180,000 clones, roughly 84% being singletons. Sequenced: peripheral blood. The receptors were gathered from a man aged 45-65 years with COVID-19, enrolled during active disease. Both conserved end residues are part of each CDR3. A D gene is named only where the DNA matches it firmly. Size is stated for part of the rows, as once, few or many counts, or as a class when the clone is expanded.

>16|TRBV9|TRBD2|few|TRBJ2-1
CASSRGGGGQYNEQFF
TGTGCCAGCAGCCGGGGTGGCGGGGGGCAATACAATGAGCAGTTCTTC
>13|TRBV19|NA|NA|TRBJ2-5
CASSRGVEETQYF
TGTGCCAGTAGCAGGGGGGTTGAAGAGACCCAGTACTTC
>19|TRBV19|TRBD2|NA|TRBJ2-1
CASSHRTSGGHPSENEQFF
TGTGCCAGTAGTCATCGGACTAGCGGGGGCCACCCTTCGGAAAATGAGCAGTTCTTC
>15|TRBV6-6|NA|NA|TRBJ1-2
CASSYLQGGDYGYTF
TGTGCCAGCAGTTACTTACAGGGCGGCGACTATGGCTACACCTTC
>17|TRBV19|TRBD1|NA|TRBJ2-2
CASSIVLGQGYTGELFF
TGTGCCAGTAGTATTGTTTTGGGACAGGGGTACACCGGGGAGCTGTTTTTT
>13|TRBV10-3|TRBD1|NA|TRBJ1-1
CAISRDSNTEAFF
TGTGCCATCAGCCGGGACAGCAATACTGAAGCTTTCTTT
>16|TRBV6-2/TRBV6-3|TRBD2|NA|TRBJ2-3
CASSGRGGTSTDTQYF
TGTGCCAGCAGTGGACGGGGGGGCACTAGCACAGATACGCAGTATTTT
>15|TRBV5-4|TRBD2|NA|TRBJ2-5
CASSFGTSSPETQYF
TGTGCCAGCAGCTTCGGGACTAGCTCACCAGAGACCCAGTACTTC
>15|TRBV6-5|TRBD1|NA|TRBJ2-5
CASKGGQGVGETQYF
TGTGCCTCCAAAGGGGGACAGGGGGTGGGAGAGACCCAGTACTTC
>12|TRBV10-3|NA|once|TRBJ2-1
CAIRVSTGEQFF
TGTGCCATCAGAGTTAGCACAGGTGAGCAGTTCTTC
>15|TRBV3-1/TRBV3-2|NA|NA|TRBJ2-2
CASSQGERASGELFF
TGTGCCAGCAGCCAAGGAGAGAGGGCCTCCGGGGAGCTGTTTTTT
>14|TRBV7-8|TRBD1|NA|TRBJ1-1
CASSADRVATEAFF
TGTGCCAGCAGCGCAGACAGGGTCGCAACTGAAGCTTTCTTT
>15|TRBV6-5|TRBD1|NA|TRBJ2-7
CASSYDRDRGYEQYF
TGTGCCAGCAGTTATGACCGGGACAGGGGCTACGAGCAGTACTTC
>13|TRBV7-2|NA|NA|TRBJ1-1
CASSIGQGTEAFF
TGTGCCAGCAGTATTGGGCAGGGTACTGAAGCTTTCTTT
>15|TRBV7-9|NA|once|TRBJ1-2
CASSPGGEGGYGYTF
TGTGCCAGCAGCCCGGGGGGTGAAGGGGGCTATGGCTACACCTTC